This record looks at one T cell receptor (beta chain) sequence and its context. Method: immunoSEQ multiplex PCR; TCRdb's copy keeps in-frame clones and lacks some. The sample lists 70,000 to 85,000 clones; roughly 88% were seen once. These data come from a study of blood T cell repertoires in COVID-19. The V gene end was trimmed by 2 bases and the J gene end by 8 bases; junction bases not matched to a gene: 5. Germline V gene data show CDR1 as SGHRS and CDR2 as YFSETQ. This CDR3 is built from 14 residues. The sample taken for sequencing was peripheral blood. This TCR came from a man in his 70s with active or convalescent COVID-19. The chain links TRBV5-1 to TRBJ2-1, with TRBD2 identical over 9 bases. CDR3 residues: CASSFRTSVDEQFF. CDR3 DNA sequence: TGCGCCAGCAGCTTTCGGACTAGCGTAGATGAGCAGTTCTTC. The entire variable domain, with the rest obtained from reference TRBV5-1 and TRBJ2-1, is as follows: KAGVTQTPRYLIKTRGQQVTLSCSPISGHRSVSWYQQTPGQGLQFLFEYFSETQRNKGNFPGRFSGRQFSNSRSEMNVSTLELGDSALYLCASSFRTSVDEQFFGPGTRLTVL.